A single sample is the source of the 25 T cell receptor beta chains below, sequenced in a study of blood T cell repertoires in COVID-19. Sequenced by immunoSEQ multiplex PCR; TCRdb stores in-frame clones only, minus some. The sample lists approximately 300,000 clones, approximately 90% occurring once. The material sequenced was peripheral blood. These receptors all come from a woman aged 25 to 39 with COVID-19, enrolled during active disease.

The DNA of the CDR3 is TGCGCCAGCAGCCACGCACCTTCAGGACAGCCGTACAATGAGCAGTTCTTC. The encoded protein is CASSHAPSGQPYNEQFF. This chain connects TRBV4-3 to TRBJ2-1; D perhaps matches TRBD1 (6 bases). The V end was cut by 3 bases, the J end by 4 bases, with 19 bases between. The CDR3 contains 17 residues. Per germline, CDR1 LGHNA and CDR2 YSLEER.

V usage is TRBV19 and J usage is TRBJ1-1, with a tentative D call TRBD1 (6 bases). This CDR3 spans 12 amino acids. The V end was cut by 8 bases, the J end by 6 bases, with 13 bases between. Germline-derived CDR1 and CDR2 are LNHDA and SQIVND (reference sequence). CDR3 in amino acids: CASSRGLSEAFF. In nucleotides, the CDR3 is TGTGCCAGTTCTAGGGGGTTGTCTGAAGCTTTCTTT. Using reference TRBV19 and TRBJ1-1 for the parts outside the CDR3, the full variable domain is DGGITQSPKYLFRKEGQNVTLSCEQNLNHDAMYWYRQDPGQGLRLIYYSQIVNDFQKGDIAEGYSVSREKKESFPLTVTSAQKNPTAFYLCASSRGLSEAFFGQGTRLTVV.

V gene TRBV25-1 combines with J gene TRBJ2-3; D possibly corresponds to TRBD1 (6 bases). Germline V gene lookup returns CDR1 MGHDK and CDR2 SYGVNS. The CDR3 is made up of 14 amino acids. Between the trimmed V and J ends, which lost 8 bases and 4 bases, there was a span of 16 bases. CDR3 DNA sequence: TGTGCCAGCCGCCCACAGGGAGTTGCAGATACGCAGTATTTT. Amino acid sequence: CASRPQGVADTQYF.

The genes are TRBV28 and TRBJ1-5, with 8 bases matching TRBD1. The V gene's germline CDR1 is MDHEN and CDR2 SYDVKM. The CDR3 covers 17 residues. V lost 0 bases and J lost 6; bases outside the gene matches: 10. CDR3 protein: CASSLWVLDRAVQPQHF. CDR3 DNA sequence: TGTGCCAGCAGTTTATGGGTACTGGACAGGGCAGTTCAGCCCCAGCATTTT.

V usage is TRBV4-1 and J usage is TRBJ2-6; unclear D gene. V shed 1 base and J shed 1 base, with 14 bases lying between them. CDR3 length equals 18 residues. The germline V gene has CDR1 MGHRA and CDR2 YSYEKL. For the CDR3, the DNA is TGCGCCAGCAGCCAAGTGGGCAGCCGCAGATCTGGGGCCAACGTCCTGACTTTC. It specifies CASSQVGSRRSGANVLTF.

This chain links TRBV20-1 with TRBJ2-1, with 8 bases aligning to TRBD2. The CDR3 totals 14 residues. Per germline, CDR1 DFQATT and CDR2 SNEGSKA (reference sequence). V lost 3 bases and J lost 4; bases outside the gene matches: 5. CDR3 loop: CSASGAGAYNEQFF. The CDR3 nucleotides read TGCAGTGCTAGTGGAGCGGGGGCTTACAATGAGCAGTTCTTC.

CDR3 DNA sequence: TGTGCCAGCAGCTCAGGACTAGCGGGAGGAATCGGGGAGCTGTTTTTT. Protein sequence: CASSSGLAGGIGELFF. This chain joins TRBV5-4 and TRBJ2-2; 14 positions agree with TRBD2. The CDR3 is 16 residues long. Germline assignment: CDR1 SGHNT and CDR2 YYREEE (reference sequence). Unmatched junction bases numbered 5, after V lost 3 bases and J lost 7 bases.

The chain joins TRBV10-3 to TRBJ1-2; 9 nucleotides match TRBD1. Germline loops: CDR1 ENHRY, CDR2 SYGVKD. J was trimmed by 7 bases and V by 2 bases; bases with no gene match: 2. This CDR3 region has 13 residues. The CDR3 DNA sequence: TGTGCCATCAGTGAGAACAGGGGGCTTGGCTACACCTTC. Amino acids: CAISENRGLGYTF.

This sequence joins TRBV3-1 (or the pseudogene TRBV3-2) and TRBJ1-4, with D perhaps TRBD1 (5 bases). The germline gives CDR1 LGHDT, CDR2 YNNKEL (reference sequence). Trimming took 4 bases from V and 0 from J, leaving 9 bases between them. The CDR3 is made up of 15 amino acids. The CDR3 protein is CASSRGDSTNEKLFF. The CDR3 DNA reads as TGTGCCAGCAGCCGAGGGGACTCAACTAATGAAAAACTGTTTTTT.

The chain carries TRBV5-1 and TRBJ1-3; D is unresolved. The CDR3 runs 14 residues. Looked up from germline, CDR1 is SGHRS and CDR2 is YFSETQ. V dropped 5 bases and J dropped 1 base, with 10 bases sitting between them. The CDR3 region is CASSNFGSGNTIYF. CDR3 nucleotides: TGCGCCAGCAGTAACTTCGGTTCTGGAAACACCATATATTTT.

CDR3 region: CASSLAKGGQYEQYF. Written as DNA, the CDR3 is TGTGCCAGCAGCTTAGCGAAGGGAGGCCAATACGAGCAGTACTTC. The chain uses TRBV7-8 and TRBJ2-7, with D possibly being TRBD2 (6 bases). The CDR3 is 15 amino acids. Trimming removed 0 bases at V and 4 bases at J, with 13 bases between. Germline values: CDR1 SGHVS, CDR2 FQNEAQ.

The chain couples TRBV30 to TRBJ2-7; 7 positions agree with TRBD1. V lost 2 bases and J lost 2; bases outside the gene matches: 9. Per the germline V gene, CDR1 is GTSNPN and CDR2 is SVGIG (reference sequence). The CDR3 contains 15 residues. For the CDR3, the DNA is TGTGCCTGGAGTCCGACCCTTGACAGGGCCTACGAGCAGTACTTC. It encodes CAWSPTLDRAYEQYF.

J is TRBJ1-1 and V is TRBV15; D gene uncertain. Germline CDR1 and CDR2: LNHNV and YYDKDF (reference sequence). Trimming took 0 bases from V and 4 from J, leaving 6 bases between them. This CDR3 contains 13 residues. CDR3 protein: CATSREEGTEAFF. CDR3 DNA sequence: TGTGCCACCAGCAGAGAGGAGGGCACTGAAGCTTTCTTT.

The rearrangement joins TRBV7-2 to TRBJ1-5, with unresolved D. Trimming took 1 base from V and 7 from J, leaving 11 bases between them. The CDR3 totals 14 residues. CDR1 and CDR2 (germline): SGHTA, FQGNSA. The CDR3 loop is CASSLDVGNQPQHF. The CDR3 nucleotides read TGTGCCAGCAGCTTAGATGTCGGTAACCAGCCCCAGCATTTT.

The chain uses TRBV2 and TRBJ2-5; 12 nucleotides agree with TRBD1. V dropped 4 bases and J dropped 5; count of bases not matched to a gene: 8. This CDR3 comprises 16 residues. Germline V gives CDR1 SNHLY, CDR2 FYNNEI. The CDR3 sequence is CASSVGTGGVGETQYF. The CDR3 DNA reads TGTGCCAGCAGTGTGGGGACAGGGGGCGTAGGGGAGACCCAGTACTTC.

CDR3 in DNA: TGTGCCATCAGTGCGGGAGTGAATGAGCAGTTCTTC. Residues: CAISAGVNEQFF. The V gene is TRBV10-3, the J gene TRBJ2-1, with a possible D match to TRBD2 (6 bases). Germline V gene sequence: CDR1 ENHRY, CDR2 SYGVKD. This CDR3 region has 12 residues. V was pared by 4 bases and J by 7 bases, with 8 bases between.

The CDR3 region has the DNA TGTGCCTGGAGCCAATACAGCTCCTACGAGCAGTACTTC. Encoded protein: CAWSQYSSYEQYF. This chain links TRBV30 with TRBJ2-7, with D unclear. In germline, CDR1 is GTSNPN, CDR2 SVGIG (reference sequence). V lost 3 bases to trimming and J lost 0 bases, with 9 bases between them. This CDR3 contains 13 residues. Using reference TRBV30 and TRBJ2-7 for the parts outside the CDR3, the full variable domain is SQTIHQWPATLVQPVGSPLSLECTVEGTSNPNLYWYRQAAGRGLQLLFYSVGIGQISSEVPQNLSASRPQDRQFILSSKKLLLSDSGFYLCAWSQYSSYEQYFGPGTRLTVT.

The V gene is TRBV7-8, the J gene TRBJ1-5; TRBD1 matches 8 bases. Trimming cost V 1 base and J 6 bases; bases outside gene matches: 8. Germline V gene data show CDR1 as SGHVS and CDR2 as FQNEAQ. The CDR3 totals 16 residues. In DNA, the CDR3 is TGTGCCAGCAGCTTAGTTGGCAGGGGGCAAGGTCAGCCCCAGCATTTT. Residues: CASSLVGRGQGQPQHF.

The rearrangement uses TRBV7-2 and TRBJ1-5; TRBD1 matches 9 bases. Trimming at V came to 0 bases and at J to 7 bases, leaving 7 bases not matched to a gene. CDR1 SGHTA and CDR2 FQGNSA come from the germline V gene. The CDR3 contains 16 residues. CDR3 DNA: TGTGCCAGCAGCTTAGCGGGTACAGGGGGCAGGCAGCCCCAGCATTTT. Its protein is CASSLAGTGGRQPQHF.

The CDR3 DNA follows: TGTGCCACCAGTGTCCAGGGGGAATTGGACTATGGCTACACCTTC. Translating gives CATSVQGELDYGYTF. This chain uses TRBV24-1 with TRBJ1-2; 7 bases match TRBD1. V gave up 5 bases and J gave up 3 bases; unmatched junction bases: 8. The CDR3 totals 15 residues. Germline loops: CDR1 KGHDR, CDR2 SFDVKD.

V gene TRBV7-8 combines with J gene TRBJ2-6; 7 bases are shared with TRBD2. Germline CDR1 SGHVS, CDR2 FQNEAQ. The junction had 6 bases not matched to a gene; V was cut back by 7 bases and J by 0 bases. This CDR3 comprises 16 residues. The CDR3 bases are TGTGCCAGCACCCCAGGGAGGGTCTCTGGGGCCAACGTCCTGACTTTC. It encodes CASTPGRVSGANVLTF.

The V gene is TRBV19, the J gene TRBJ2-6; 7 bases are a match to TRBD2. The CDR3 has 18 amino acids. J lost 0 bases, V lost 2 bases, and 7 bases had no gene match. The germline CDR1 and CDR2 sequences are LNHDA and SQIVND (reference sequence). CDR3 region: CASSIRTGGGSGANVLTF. The CDR3 coding sequence is TGTGCCAGTAGTATAAGAACGGGGGGTGGCTCTGGGGCCAACGTCCTGACTTTC.

In nucleotides, the CDR3 is TGCAGTGCTAGTATAGGGGCGGGAGAATTTAGCGAGCAGTACTTC. Protein sequence: CSASIGAGEFSEQYF. The chain links TRBV20-1 to TRBJ2-7; 7 bases match TRBD2. V lost 3 bases, J lost 6 bases, and 14 bases stayed unmatched. The CDR3 is 15 residues long. From germline, CDR1 is DFQATT and CDR2 SNEGSKA (reference sequence).

J is TRBJ2-3 and V is TRBV11-2; D remains unclear. The germline gives CDR1 SGHAT, CDR2 FQNNGV. V lost 1 base to trimming and J lost 0 bases, with 8 bases between them. The CDR3 has 15 amino acids. For the CDR3, the DNA is TGTGCCAGCAGCTTAGTAAAATCTAGCACAGATACGCAGTATTTT. Translating it yields CASSLVKSSTDTQYF.

The CDR3 region is CSVARGRDTIYF. The CDR3 nucleotides read TGCAGCGTTGCCAGGGGTCGGGACACCATATATTTT. The rearrangement uses TRBV29-1 and TRBJ1-3; D is possibly TRBD1 (6 bases). CDR3 length: 12 residues. The ends were cut back, 4 bases at V and 8 bases at J, with 12 bases in the middle. CDR1 and CDR2 from the germline V gene are SQVTM and ANQGSEA. The full variable domain, completed using reference TRBV29-1 and TRBJ1-3, is SAVISQKPSRDICQRGTSLTIQCQVDSQVTMMFWYRQQPGQSLTLIATANQGSEATYESGFVIDKFPISRPNLTFSTLTVSNMSPEDSSIYLCSVARGRDTIYFGEGSWLTVV.